Shown below are 25 T cell receptor beta chains from a single sample sequenced in a study of T cells in localized non-small cell lung cancer. The data were produced by immunoSEQ multiplex PCR, yet TCRdb's version contains in-frame clones alone and is incomplete. The sample has roughly 14,000 clones; 84% are singletons. The sequences come from peripheral blood, collected before any cancer treatment. The receptors were sampled from a female donor over 55 with stage I squamous cell lung carcinoma.

V is TRBV5-1 and J is TRBJ1-6; D is unclear. Germline lookup yields CDR1 SGHRS and CDR2 YFSETQ. Trimming took off 0 bases at V and 5 bases at J, with 6 bases between the two ends. The CDR3 consists of 14 residues. CDR3 residues: CASSLVEDNSPLHF. CDR3 DNA sequence: TGCGCCAGCAGCTTGGTGGAGGATAATTCACCCCTCCACTTT.

The V and J genes are TRBV19 and TRBJ1-1; TRBD1 is a possible D gene (6 bases). The V and J ends lost 1 base and 4 bases respectively, with 10 bases between them. This CDR3 comprises 14 residues. The germline V gene encodes CDR1 LNHDA and CDR2 SQIVND (reference sequence). CDR3 in amino acids: CASSIVGGTTEAFF. CDR3 nucleotides: TGTGCCAGTAGTATAGTAGGGGGTACCACTGAAGCTTTCTTT.

The table lists this clone with a few counts. The V call is TRBV11-2, the J call TRBJ2-4, with D unresolved. The V gene's germline CDR1 is SGHAT and CDR2 FQNNGV. Deletions cut 5 bases from V and 5 bases from J, with 10 bases between. The CDR3 runs to 13 residues. CDR3 in DNA: TGTGCCAGCAGCCTAGGACGGCAAAACATTCAGTACTTC. This codes for CASSLGRQNIQYF.

The rearrangement joins TRBV7-2 to TRBJ2-3, with TRBD2 as a possible D gene (6 bases). The germline V gene encodes CDR1 SGHTA and CDR2 FQGNSA. This CDR3 is 14 amino acids long. V was clipped by 7 bases and J by 4 bases, with 15 bases between them. The DNA for the CDR3 is TGTGCCAGCACGCGGCCGCGGGATGCAGATACGCAGTATTTT. Protein sequence: CASTRPRDADTQYF.

The rearrangement uses TRBV7-8 and TRBJ2-7; 8 bases agree with TRBD2. The CDR3 contains 17 residues. The germline V gene has CDR1 SGHVS and CDR2 FQNEAQ. The ends lost 5 bases at V and 4 bases at J; junction bases unmatched: 16. The DNA for the CDR3 is TGTGCCAGCAGCCAGCCAGCCGTCCAGCGGGGGTTATACGAGCAGTACTTC. Translating it yields CASSQPAVQRGLYEQYF.

The J gene is TRBJ2-7, the V gene TRBV5-5, with a possible D match to TRBD1 (6 bases). Germline V gene sequence: CDR1 SGHKS, CDR2 YYEKEE (reference sequence). The V end was cut by 2 bases, the J end by 6 bases, with 15 bases between. The CDR3 sequence is 14 residues long. The CDR3 is CASSLDLGAGEQYF. In DNA, the CDR3 is TGTGCCAGCAGCTTAGATCTGGGGGCGGGCGAGCAGTACTTC.

This clone was seen a handful of times. The CDR3: CASSFQGMTEAFF. CDR3 coding DNA: TGTGCCAGCAGCTTCCAGGGTATGACTGAAGCTTTCTTT. This rearrangement joins TRBV7-2 to TRBJ1-1, with a tentative D call TRBD1 (5 bases). The CDR3 runs 13 residues. V dropped 3 bases and J dropped 5 bases, with 10 bases sitting between them. Germline V gives CDR1 SGHTA, CDR2 FQGNSA.

CDR3 sequence (DNA): TGTGCCAGCTCACCGATCACAAGGAACACTGAAGCTTTCTTT. Its translation is CASSPITRNTEAFF. The V call is TRBV18, the J call TRBJ1-1, with D uncertain. The CDR3 contains 14 residues. In germline, CDR1 is KGHSH, CDR2 LQKENI. The V and J ends lost 3 bases and 1 base respectively, with 9 bases between them.

With regard to this clone: An end of the junction does not agree with germline; a read error may underlie this. V is TRBV6-6 and J is TRBJ1-2; D is possibly TRBD1 (5 bases). The germline gives CDR1 MNHNY, CDR2 SVGAGI (reference sequence). The CDR3 sequence is 15 residues long. CDR3 amino acids: CASSHSVGRVYGYTF. CDR3 sequence (DNA): TGTGCCAGCAGTCACTCGGTGGGGCGCGTCTATGGCTACACCTTC.

This chain uses TRBV7-9 with TRBJ1-2; 9 nucleotides agree with TRBD1. Germline V gene lookup returns CDR1 SEHNR and CDR2 FQNEAQ (reference sequence). After removal of 4 bases from V and 6 bases from J, the junction contained 9 bases not matched to a gene. CDR3 length equals 15 residues. In nucleotides, the CDR3 is TGTGCCAGCAGCTATTCGGACAGGGGAGGCAATGGCTACACCTTC. The encoded protein is CASSYSDRGGNGYTF. Variable domain in full (rest from reference TRBV7-9 and TRBJ1-2): DTGVSQNPRHKITKRGQNVTFRCDPISEHNRLYWYRQTLGQGPEFLTYFQNEAQLEKSRLLSDRFSAERPKGSFSTLEIQRTEQGDSAMYLCASSYSDRGGNGYTFGSGTRLTVV.

The chain is built from TRBV18 and TRBJ2-2; 8 positions match TRBD1. This CDR3 comprises 16 residues. Trimming removed 2 bases from V and 3 bases from J; junction bases left unmatched: 5. Germline values: CDR1 KGHSH, CDR2 LQKENI. This CDR3 is CASSPRTGWDTGELFF. As DNA, the CDR3 is TGTGCCAGCTCACCAAGGACAGGGTGGGACACCGGGGAGCTGTTTTTT. The variable domain in full, completed from reference TRBV18 and TRBJ2-2, reads NAGVMQNPRHLVRRRGQEARLRCSPMKGHSHVYWYRQLPEEGLKFMVYLQKENIIDESGMPKERFSAEFPKEGPSILRIQQVVRGDSAAYFCASSPRTGWDTGELFFGEGSRLTVL.

This clone was recorded a few times. The chain uses TRBV29-1 and TRBJ2-1, with D unresolved. Germline V lookup: CDR1 SQVTM, CDR2 ANQGSEA. V was cut by 5 bases and J by 6 bases, with 11 bases left in between. The CDR3 extends over 12 amino acids. The CDR3 DNA reads TGCAGCGTTTGGGATAGGACCAATGAGCAGTTCTTC. It encodes CSVWDRTNEQFF.

The chain carries TRBV7-2 and TRBJ2-1, with TRBD1 as a possible D gene (6 bases). This CDR3 is 14 amino acids long. Germline V lookup: CDR1 SGHTA, CDR2 FQGNSA. The germline V and J ends were trimmed by 5 bases and 4 bases, with 12 bases remaining between them. The CDR3 is CASSRWGLYNEQFF. The CDR3 DNA is TGTGCCAGCAGCCGGTGGGGGCTTTACAATGAGCAGTTCTTC. Based on the CDR3 plus reference TRBV7-2 and TRBJ2-1, the full variable domain is GAGVSQSPSNKVTEKGKDVELRCDPISGHTALYWYRQSLGQGLEFLIYFQGNSAPDKSGLPSDRFSAERTGGSVSTLTIQRTQQEDSAVYLCASSRWGLYNEQFFGPGTRLTVL.

This chain connects TRBV11-3 to TRBJ2-4; D might be TRBD1 or TRBD2, each matching 5 bases. Germline V gene sequence: CDR1 SGHNT, CDR2 YENEEA. V was clipped by 3 bases and J by 9 bases, with 12 bases between them. The CDR3 is made up of 13 amino acids. The CDR3 nucleotides are TGTGCCAGCAGCTTTGTCAGGGACGGCATTCAGTACTTC. It translates to CASSFVRDGIQYF.

The V and J genes are TRBV30 and TRBJ1-1, with D maybe TRBD1 (6 bases). The CDR3 loop spans 15 amino acids. Germline CDR1 and CDR2: GTSNPN and SVGIG (reference sequence). The V and J ends lost 5 bases and 4 bases respectively, with 20 bases between them. CDR3 in amino acids: CAWGGWGGKTTEAFF. The CDR3 DNA sequence: TGTGCCTGGGGAGGCTGGGGGGGCAAAACCACTGAAGCTTTCTTT.

The chain carries TRBV7-2 and TRBJ1-3; 9 bases line up with TRBD1. V lost 3 bases, J lost 2 bases, and 5 bases stayed unmatched. The CDR3 totals 16 residues. Looked up from germline, CDR1 is SGHTA and CDR2 is FQGNSA. Written as DNA, the CDR3 is TGTGCCAGCAGCTTTGTTGGGACAGGGCCTGGAAACACCATATATTTT. Amino acid sequence: CASSFVGTGPGNTIYF.

This clone has only a few counts. The chain carries TRBV7-2 and TRBJ2-7, with 7 bases matching TRBD1. Germline CDR1 reads SGHTA; CDR2 reads FQGNSA. The CDR3 is 13 residues long. Trimming at V came to 5 bases and at J to 1 base, leaving 2 bases not matched to a gene. In DNA, the CDR3 is TGTGCCAGCAGCGTGGACAGGTCCTACGAGCAGTACTTC. Translation: CASSVDRSYEQYF.

V and J are TRBV14 and TRBJ1-1; 7 bases are shared with TRBD1. The CDR3 length is 15 residues. The V segment lost 0 bases and the J segment 1 base; nucleotides outside the gene matches: 2. Germline V gene lookup returns CDR1 SGHDN and CDR2 FVKESK. The CDR3 protein is CASSQDEGANTEAFF. CDR3 in DNA: TGTGCCAGCAGCCAAGATGAGGGGGCGAACACTGAAGCTTTCTTT.

This chain uses TRBV19 with TRBJ2-2; D is ambiguous. This CDR3 comprises 15 residues. The V gene lost 1 base and the J gene lost 7 bases, with 13 bases spanning the gap. Germline V gene lookup returns CDR1 LNHDA and CDR2 SQIVND (reference sequence). CDR3 protein: CASSIASTSYGELFF. CDR3 DNA sequence: TGTGCCAGTAGTATAGCCTCGACGAGCTACGGGGAGCTGTTTTTT.

The V call is TRBV7-9, the J call TRBJ2-7; 7 bases agree with TRBD2. The CDR3 runs 16 residues. Germline V CDR1 and CDR2: SEHNR, FQNEAQ (reference sequence). V gave up 1 base and J gave up 2 bases; unmatched junction bases: 8. This CDR3 reads CASSLGSGGTTYEQYF. DNA for the CDR3: TGTGCCAGCAGCTTAGGTTCCGGGGGGACGACCTACGAGCAGTACTTC.

This chain links TRBV6-6 with TRBJ2-7; 8 positions agree with TRBD2. V was pared by 6 bases and J by 7 bases, with 11 bases of the junction left unmatched. The CDR3 length is 14 residues. Germline lookup yields CDR1 MNHNY and CDR2 SVGAGI (reference sequence). The DNA of the CDR3 is TGTGCCAGCAGGACGGCGGGGACTAGGTCGGAGCAGTACTTC. This sequence encodes CASRTAGTRSEQYF.

This sequence joins TRBV5-1 and TRBJ1-5, with no clear D. Germline loops: CDR1 SGHRS, CDR2 YFSETQ. Trimming removed 0 bases at V and 2 bases at J, with 3 bases between. The length of the CDR3 is 13 residues. The CDR3 DNA is TGCGCCAGCAGCTTGGATCGCAATCAGCCCCAGCATTTT. Translated: CASSLDRNQPQHF.

The V call is TRBV7-6, the J call TRBJ2-2; tentatively, D is TRBD1 (6 bases). The length of the CDR3 is 16 residues. In germline, CDR1 is SGHVS, CDR2 FNYEAQ. The V end lost 1 base, the J end lost 0 bases, and 9 bases lay between the germline ends. The CDR3 DNA follows: TGTGCCAGCAGCTTAGTGGGACACTCGAACACCGGGGAGCTGTTTTTT. It specifies CASSLVGHSNTGELFF.

This chain links TRBV9 with TRBJ1-2, with 7 bases that match TRBD1. The junction had 3 bases not matched to a gene; V was cut back by 0 bases and J by 4 bases. Germline values: CDR1 SGDLS, CDR2 YYNGEE. The CDR3 has 14 residues. The CDR3 DNA reads as TGTGCCAGCAGCGTAGACGGGACAGCCTATGGCTACACCTTC. This translates into CASSVDGTAYGYTF. Filled out from reference TRBV9 and TRBJ1-2, the complete variable domain reads DSGVTQTPKHLITATGQRVTLRCSPRSGDLSVYWYQQSLDQGLQFLIQYYNGEERAKGNILERFSAQQFPDLHSELNLSSLELGDSALYFCASSVDGTAYGYTFGSGTRLTVV.

The CDR3 region is CASSTTGEGSRAQYF. The CDR3, as DNA: TGCGCCAGCAGCACGACAGGGGAGGGATCACGAGCACAGTACTTC. This chain joins TRBV5-1 and TRBJ2-7; perhaps TRBD1 as D (8 bases). Germline V gene sequence: CDR1 SGHRS, CDR2 YFSETQ. V was shortened by 4 bases and J by 10 bases, with 24 bases between the two germline ends. This CDR3 region has 15 residues.